This T cell receptor beta chain came from a study of T-cell memory formation after mild COVID-19. V was clipped by 2 bases and J by 4 bases; unmatched bases: 15. The CDR3 length is 19 residues. One entry per CDR3 protein, called by TCRdb with MiXCR from the 5' RACE reads. The data hold 250,000 to 300,000 distinct CDR3 sequences, with about a sixth observed a single time. The sample comprised PBMCs or a T cell subset sorted from them (not recorded which). This receptor was taken from a man younger than 35 who had mild COVID-19 (a few samples of this study predate the infection). Cell type and time point are not known. The chain is built from TRBV12-3 or TRBV12-4 and TRBJ2-3; TRBD2 agrees at 10 bases. The CDR3 region is CASSLMTSGRLAISDTQYF. CDR3 in DNA: TGTGCCAGCAGTTTAATGACTAGCGGGCGTTTGGCGATCTCAGATACGCAGTATTTT.